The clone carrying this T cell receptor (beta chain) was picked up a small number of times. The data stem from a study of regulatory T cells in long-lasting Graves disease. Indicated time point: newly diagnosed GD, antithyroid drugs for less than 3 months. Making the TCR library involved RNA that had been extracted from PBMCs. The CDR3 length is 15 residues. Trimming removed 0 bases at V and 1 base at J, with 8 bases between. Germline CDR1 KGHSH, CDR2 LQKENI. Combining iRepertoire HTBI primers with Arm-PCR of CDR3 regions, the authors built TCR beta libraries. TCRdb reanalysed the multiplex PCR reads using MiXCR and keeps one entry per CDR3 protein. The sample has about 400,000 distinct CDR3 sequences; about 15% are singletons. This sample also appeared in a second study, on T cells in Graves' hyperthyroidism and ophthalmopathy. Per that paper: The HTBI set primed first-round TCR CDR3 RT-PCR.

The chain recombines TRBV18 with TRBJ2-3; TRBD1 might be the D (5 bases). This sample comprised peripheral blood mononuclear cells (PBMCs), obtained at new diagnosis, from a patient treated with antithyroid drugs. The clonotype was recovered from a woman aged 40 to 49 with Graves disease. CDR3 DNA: TGTGCCAGCTCACCACCCTCAGGGCGCACAGATACGCAGTATTTT. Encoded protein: CASSPPSGRTDTQYF.